This entry features one T cell receptor (beta chain) sequence. This CDR3 comprises 12 residues. Trimming removed 6 bases from V and 8 bases from J; junction bases left unmatched: 3. CDR1 is SNHLY, CDR2 FYNNEI, per germline. This record belongs to a study of radiation and T cells in renal cell carcinoma. TCRdb keeps only in-frame clones here, not all; method: immunoSEQ multiplex PCR. Here the sample spans around 15,000 clones, roughly three fifths being singletons. Documented treatment: treatment-naive control, cytoreductive nephrectomy. The clonotype originates from a man between 50 and 59 years old with renal cell carcinoma. The specimen comprised tumor tissue, sampled from a patient whose treatment was nephrectomy without radiotherapy. The chain has TRBV2 and TRBJ2-1; 8 bases match TRBD1. Written as DNA, the CDR3 is TGTGCCAGCAGGAAACAGGGGGATGAGCAGTTCTTC. It translates to CASRKQGDEQFF.